This entry features one T cell receptor beta chain sequence. The antigen remains undetermined. MiXCR, applied by TCRdb to the reads, yields one record per CDR3 protein. The data show about 920,000 distinct CDR3 sequences, approximately 31% seen once. This entry comes from a study of T cell repertoires in cytomegalovirus infection. Trimming stripped 1 base from V and 2 bases from J, with 14 bases between. This CDR3 has 16 residues. CDR1 LGHNA and CDR2 YNFKEQ come from the germline V gene. V and J are TRBV4-2 and TRBJ1-1, with a tentative D call TRBD1 (5 bases). The input for sequencing was cultured CD8+ T cells from PBMCs, taken from culture after CMV antigen stimulation. The receptor was derived from a human donor in good health (CMV status not recorded). Some clones in this sample may be carry-over from other donors' samples. This chain's CDR3 is CASSQGLVTENTEAFF. The CDR3 DNA reads as TGTGCCAGCAGCCAAGGGCTGGTGACAGAAAACACTGAAGCTTTCTTT.